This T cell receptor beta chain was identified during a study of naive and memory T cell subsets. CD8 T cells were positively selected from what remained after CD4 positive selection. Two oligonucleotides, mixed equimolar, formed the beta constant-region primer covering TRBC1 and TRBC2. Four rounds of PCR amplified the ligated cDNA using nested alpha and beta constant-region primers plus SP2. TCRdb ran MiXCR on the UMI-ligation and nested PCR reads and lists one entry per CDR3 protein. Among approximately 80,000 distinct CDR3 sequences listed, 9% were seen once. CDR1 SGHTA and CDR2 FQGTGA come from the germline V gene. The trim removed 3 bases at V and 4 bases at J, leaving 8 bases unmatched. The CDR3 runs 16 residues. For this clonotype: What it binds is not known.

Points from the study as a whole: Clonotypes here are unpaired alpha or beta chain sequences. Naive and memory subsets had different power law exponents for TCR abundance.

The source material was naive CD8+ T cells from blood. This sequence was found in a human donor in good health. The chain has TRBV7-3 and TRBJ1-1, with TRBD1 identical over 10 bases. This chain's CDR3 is CASSFRDRGGVTEAFF. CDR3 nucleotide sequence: TGTGCCAGCAGCTTCCGGGACAGGGGAGGGGTCACTGAAGCTTTCTTT.